The sequence of this TCR beta chain was determined in a study of blood T cell repertoires in COVID-19. About the study: There were acute and convalescent COVID-19 samples, and they came from the United States, Italy and Spain. PBMCs, B-cell-depleted T cells, or T cells were the source of the cDNA or gDNA that made up the material.

Germline CDR1 SGDLS, CDR2 YYNGEE. The V and J ends lost 1 base and 6 bases respectively, with 6 bases between them. The CDR3 runs 12 residues. In the original analysis: Amplification from reference gene primers served as the basis for estimated nucleated cell counts. The protocol was immunoSEQ multiplex PCR, while the TCRdb copy is restricted to in-frame clones and leaves out a portion. D and trimming come from the DNA, and the V and J calls and clone size come from that table. The sample carries roughly 200,000 clones, just under 90% recorded once. The sequenced sample was peripheral blood. This TCR was sampled from a man aged 60-69 years who had recovered from COVID-19. The chain links TRBV9 to TRBJ2-3; D ambiguous. The CDR3, as DNA: TGTGCCAGCAGCGTACACGCGGATACGCAGTATTTT. Translation gives CASSVHADTQYF.